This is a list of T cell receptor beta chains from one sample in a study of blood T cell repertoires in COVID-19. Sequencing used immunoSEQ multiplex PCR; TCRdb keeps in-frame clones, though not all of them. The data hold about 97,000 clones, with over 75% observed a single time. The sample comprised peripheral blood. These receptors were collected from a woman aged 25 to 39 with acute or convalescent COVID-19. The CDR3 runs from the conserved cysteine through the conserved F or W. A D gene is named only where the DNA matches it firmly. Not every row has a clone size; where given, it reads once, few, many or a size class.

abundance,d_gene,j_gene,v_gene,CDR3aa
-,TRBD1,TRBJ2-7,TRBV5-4,CASSLLGQSNEQYF
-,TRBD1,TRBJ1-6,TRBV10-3,CAIRDPDRSSPLHF
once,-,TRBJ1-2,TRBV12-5,CASGLLHREDGYTF
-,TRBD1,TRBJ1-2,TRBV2,CASSVGQGDGYTF
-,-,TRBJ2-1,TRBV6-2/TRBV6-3,CASSSLSGTYNEQFF
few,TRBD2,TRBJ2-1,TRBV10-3,CAISEDSGGAGEQFF
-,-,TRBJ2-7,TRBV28,CASRPTGRRAEQYF
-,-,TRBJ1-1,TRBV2,CASSERGEAFF
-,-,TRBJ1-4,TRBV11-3,CASSLGQGTNEKLFF
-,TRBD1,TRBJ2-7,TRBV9,CASSVTGLGSEQYF
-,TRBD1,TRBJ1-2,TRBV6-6,CASRGQGEDYGYTF
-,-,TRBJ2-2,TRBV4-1,CASSQGRGGGELFF
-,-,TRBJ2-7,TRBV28,CASSLTVPYEQYF
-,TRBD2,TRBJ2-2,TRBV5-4,CASSVTGGSVPGELFF